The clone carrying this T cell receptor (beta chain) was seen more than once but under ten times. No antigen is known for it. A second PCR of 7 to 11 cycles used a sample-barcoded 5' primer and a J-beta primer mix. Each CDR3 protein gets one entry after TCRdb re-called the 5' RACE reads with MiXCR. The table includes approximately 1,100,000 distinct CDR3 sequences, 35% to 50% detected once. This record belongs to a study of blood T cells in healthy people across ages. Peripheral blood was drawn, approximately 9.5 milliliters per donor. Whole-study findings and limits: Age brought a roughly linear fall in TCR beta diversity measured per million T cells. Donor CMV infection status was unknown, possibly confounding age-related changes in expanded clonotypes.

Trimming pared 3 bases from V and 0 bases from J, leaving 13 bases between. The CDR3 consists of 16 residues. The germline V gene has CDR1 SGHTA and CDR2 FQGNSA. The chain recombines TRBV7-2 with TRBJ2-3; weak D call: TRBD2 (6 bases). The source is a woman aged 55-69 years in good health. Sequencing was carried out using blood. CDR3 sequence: CASSFPEDYSTDTQYF. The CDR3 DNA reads TGTGCCAGCAGCTTTCCCGAGGACTATAGCACAGATACGCAGTATTTT.